Listed below are T cell receptor beta chains from one sample, sequenced in a study of cytotoxic CD8 clonotypes in ibrutinib-treated CLL. Clones were sequenced by immunoSEQ multiplex PCR, and TCRdb holds only the in-frame ones, with some missing. In the table there are roughly 220,000 clones, approximately 70% of which are singletons. The material was PBMCs, obtained after 12 months of ibrutinib treatment. These receptor sequences come from a human donor with chronic lymphocytic leukemia. The CDR3 runs from the conserved cysteine through the conserved F or W. D genes are given only for firm matches. Expanded clones are given a class, and other clones once, few, many or no size at all.

D gene	V gene	clone size	J gene	CDR3 protein	CDR3 DNA
TRBD1	TRBV27	few	TRBJ2-3	CASWTGLTQYF	TGTGCCAGCTGGACAGGGCTAACGCAGTATTTT
NA	TRBV9	NA	TRBJ2-3	CASSGRDPPDTQYF	TGTGCCAGCAGCGGCCGGGACCCTCCAGATACGCAGTATTTT
NA	TRBV9	NA	TRBJ2-7	CASSVDASLGAGEQYF	TGTGCCAGCAGCGTCGATGCCTCTCTGGGGGCAGGCGAGCAGTACTTC
NA	TRBV18	few	TRBJ2-5	CASSTREETQYF	TGTGCCAGCTCAACCAGGGAAGAGACCCAGTACTTC
TRBD1	TRBV28	few	TRBJ2-7	CASSLGTGVGEQYF	TGTGCCAGCAGTTTAGGGACAGGGGTTGGCGAGCAGTACTTC
TRBD2	TRBV11-2	NA	TRBJ2-5	CASSPDSGGAQETQYF	TGTGCCAGCAGCCCGGATAGCGGGGGGGCGCAGGAGACCCAGTACTTC
NA	TRBV7-3	few	TRBJ2-3	CASSSGWDFTDTQYF	TGTGCCAGCAGCTCCGGTTGGGACTTCACAGATACGCAGTATTTT
NA	TRBV6-6	NA	TRBJ1-5	CASTDSNQPQHF	TGTGCCAGCACAGATAGCAATCAGCCCCAGCATTTT
NA	TRBV6-5	NA	TRBJ1-3	CASRSGNTIYF	TGTGCCAGCCGCTCTGGAAACACCATATATTTT
NA	TRBV30	NA	TRBJ1-2	CAWSALKGSSGYTF	TGTGCCTGGAGCGCATTAAAGGGTTCGAGTGGCTACACCTTC